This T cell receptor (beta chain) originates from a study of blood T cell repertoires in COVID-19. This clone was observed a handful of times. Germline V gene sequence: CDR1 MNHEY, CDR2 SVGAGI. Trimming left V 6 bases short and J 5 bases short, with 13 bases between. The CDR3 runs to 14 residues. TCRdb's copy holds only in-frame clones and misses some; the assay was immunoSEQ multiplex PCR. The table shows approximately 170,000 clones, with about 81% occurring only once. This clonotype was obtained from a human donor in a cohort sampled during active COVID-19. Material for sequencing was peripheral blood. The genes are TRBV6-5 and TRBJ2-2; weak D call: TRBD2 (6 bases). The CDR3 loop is CASRLTRGTGELFF. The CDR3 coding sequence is TGTGCCAGCAGGTTAACACGGGGGACCGGGGAGCTGTTTTTT.